One sample yielded the 19 T cell receptor beta chains listed below, sequenced in a study of tumor and adjacent non-tumor tissue in lung cancer. The template was RNA from unsorted bulk tissue. The normal lung tissue was taken more than 3 cm from the tumor edge. Three rounds of nested PCR, following a modified ARM-PCR protocol, produced the TCRbeta library. TCRdb fed the multiplex PCR reads into MiXCR, producing one record per CDR3 protein. The sample contains some 99,000 distinct CDR3 sequences, under 65% of which appear only once. Input material: distant non-tumor lung tissue. These receptors were taken from a man in his fifties or sixties with non-small cell lung cancer.

This clonotype was counted once. The CDR3 does not close with the conserved phenylalanine or tryptophan, likely indicating a read error. The chain joins TRBV4-3 to TRBJ2-7, with D hard to call. CDR1 is LGHNA and CDR2 is YSLEER in the germline V gene. CDR3 size: 16 residues. CDR3 sequence reads: CASSQDHQAPTYEQYS. CDR3 DNA sequence: TGCGCTAGCAGCCAAGACCACCAAGCGCCTACCTACGAGCAGTACTCC.

This clonotype was seen once. As the CDR3 is not closed by the conserved phenylalanine or tryptophan, this likely results from a read error. This chain connects TRBV4-1 to TRBJ2-7, with D possibly being TRBD1 or TRBD2 (5 bases each). The CDR3 runs to 21 residues. Germline V gene data show CDR1 as MGHRA and CDR2 as YSYEKL. Trimming cost V 4 bases and J 3 bases, with 34 bases left between them. Here the CDR3 DNA reads TGCGCCAGCAGCCGAGACAGAAGAGGCACACCGGGGCTAGCAGAGATCTACGAGCAGTACTCC. Amino acid sequence: CASSRDRRGTPGLAEIYEQYS.

Many counts were recorded for this clonotype. V gene TRBV4-1 combines with J gene TRBJ1-2, with TRBD1 matching 9 bases. This CDR3 is 19 amino acids long. Per the germline V gene, CDR1 is MGHRA and CDR2 is YSYEKL. V dropped 1 base and J dropped 0; count of bases not matched to a gene: 12. Here the CDR3 reads CASSQGSRTGDPTNYGYTF. CDR3 coding DNA: TGCGCCAGCAGCCAAGGTTCCAGGACAGGGGACCCTACTAACTATGGCTACACCTTC.

The chain joins TRBV5-1 to TRBJ2-7; tentatively, D is TRBD1 (6 bases). Germline lookup yields CDR1 SGHRS and CDR2 YFSETQ. Trimming took 3 bases from V and 5 from J, leaving 18 bases between them. This CDR3 comprises 15 residues. CDR3 bases: TGCGCCAGCAGCTCCCTGGGACATGAGGAAAACGAGCAGTACTTC. It yields the protein CASSSLGHEENEQYF.

About this clonotype: Just one base apart from a much larger clone, this may be a read error. J is TRBJ1-1 and V is TRBV7-9; the D is unclear. This CDR3 contains 14 residues. Germline V CDR1 and CDR2: SEHNR, FQNEAQ (reference sequence). The CDR3 bases are TGTGGCAGCAGCTTACCGATCAGCACCACTGAAGCTTTCTTT. Translated, it gives CGSSLPISTTEAFF.

Ten or more counts support this clonotype. V is TRBV14 and J is TRBJ2-5; D is uncertain. The CDR3 runs 12 residues. The germline V and J ends were trimmed by 1 base and 5 bases, with 5 bases remaining between them. From germline, CDR1 is SGHDN and CDR2 FVKESK. As DNA, the CDR3 is TGTGCCAGCAGCCAAGTATTCGAGACCCAGTACTTC. Translated, it gives CASSQVFETQYF.

Notes on this clonotype: This may be a read error: a much more frequent sequence differs by one nucleotide. This sequence joins TRBV5-1 and TRBJ2-6; tentatively, D is TRBD2 (6 bases). CDR1 and CDR2 (germline): SGHRS, YFSETQ. CDR3 length equals 16 residues. The CDR3 here is CPSSLEGGAGANVLTF. Written as DNA, the CDR3 is TGCCCCAGCAGCTTGGAAGGAGGGGCTGGGGCCAACGTCCTGACTTTC.

As for this clonotype: With a much larger clone just one base away, this may be a read error. This rearrangement joins TRBV20-1 to TRBJ2-1; the D call may be TRBD1 or TRBD2 (5 bases each). Germline V gene sequence: CDR1 DFQATT, CDR2 SNEGSKA (reference sequence). The CDR3 runs 13 residues. V was trimmed by 6 bases and J by 9 bases, leaving 18 bases between them. The chain's CDR3 is CSATGTAGTEQFF. In DNA, the CDR3 is TGCAGTGCCACCGGGACGGCCGGCACTGAGCAGTTCTTC.

On this clonotype: Relative to the germline gene, one junction end is altered; a read error may explain this. V and J are TRBV28 and TRBJ2-1; perhaps TRBD2 as D (5 bases). There are 16 residues in the CDR3. The V gene's germline CDR1 is MDHEN and CDR2 SYDVKM. The CDR3 reads CASSTLAVPFNDELFF. The DNA for the CDR3 is TGTGCCAGTAGCACCCTAGCAGTCCCCTTTAACGATGAGCTGTTCTTC.

A note on this clonotype: Given a much more abundant clone one base away, this may be a read error. The chain has TRBV10-2 and TRBJ2-7; D ambiguous. The CDR3 covers 14 residues. Germline loops: CDR1 WSHSY, CDR2 SAAADI. As DNA, the CDR3 is TGCGCCAGCAGTGAGGAGAATAACTCCAACGAGCAGTACTTC. Its translation: CASSEENNSNEQYF.

This clonotype was counted at least ten times. The gene calls are TRBV6-5 and TRBJ1-1; no firm D call. V was pared by 1 base and J by 7 bases, with 7 bases between. The length of the CDR3 is 12 residues. Germline-derived CDR1 and CDR2 are MNHEY and SVGAGI. The CDR3 loop reads CASSYYGSEAFF. The CDR3 region has the DNA TGTGCCAGCAGTTACTATGGCAGTGAAGCTTTCTTT.

As regards this clonotype: A read error may produce the germline difference seen at one junction end. The chain recombines TRBV11-1 with TRBJ2-7; D gene uncertain. Germline V CDR1 and CDR2: SGHAT, FQDESV (reference sequence). The CDR3 totals 13 residues. The CDR3 bases are TGTGAGAGCAGTGTTTCCCGCTCCTACAAGCAGTACTTC. It translates to CESSVSRSYKQYF.

The J gene is TRBJ1-2, the V gene TRBV28; D is unresolved. This CDR3 is built from 14 residues. Per the germline V gene, CDR1 is MDHEN and CDR2 is SYDVKM. For the CDR3, the DNA is TGTGTCGGCAGTTTAGGTCCCAAGAGGAATGGCTACACCTTC. Encoded protein: CVGSLGPKRNGYTF.

Concerning this clonotype itself: A much larger clone differs by one base, so this may be a read error. CDR3 amino acids: CVSSFSRDTQYF. The CDR3 DNA is TGTGTCAGCAGTTTTTCCCGGGATACGCAGTATTTT. V and J are TRBV12-3 or TRBV12-4 and TRBJ2-3; D gene ambiguous. CDR3 size: 12 residues.

The sample holds a few counts of this clonotype. The chain carries TRBV7-9 and TRBJ2-3; D not certain. The germline CDR1 and CDR2 sequences are SEHNR and FQNEAQ (reference sequence). The CDR3 has 12 amino acids. V lost 1 base and J 7 bases, leaving 6 bases between the germline ends. The CDR3 is CASSLEVNTQYF. The CDR3 coding sequence is TGTGCCAGCAGCTTAGAAGTCAATACGCAGTATTTT. Based on the CDR3 plus reference TRBV7-9 and TRBJ2-3, the full variable domain is DTGVSQNPRHKITKRGQNVTFRCDPISEHNRLYWYRQTLGQGPEFLTYFQNEAQLEKSRLLSDRFSAERPKGSFSTLEIQRTEQGDSAMYLCASSLEVNTQYFGPGTRLTVL.

A remark on this clonotype: A much larger clone sits a single nucleotide away, making a read error possible. V and J are TRBV5-6 and TRBJ2-5; D might be TRBD2 (6 bases). Germline V gene sequence: CDR1 SGHDT, CDR2 YYEEEE. CDR3 size: 15 residues. For the CDR3, the DNA is TGTGCCAGGAGCTCCCCAGAGGAGGGAATAGAGACCCAGTACTTC. This encodes CARSSPEEGIETQYF.

This clonotype was seen ten or more times. The chain combines TRBV5-4 with TRBJ2-7; no clear D. Trimming removed 0 bases from V and 5 bases from J, with 6 bases in between. CDR1 is SGHNT and CDR2 is YYREEE in the germline V gene (reference sequence). The CDR3 totals 12 residues. The CDR3 here is CASSLGPDEQYF. The CDR3 region has the DNA TGTGCCAGCAGCTTGGGTCCTGACGAGCAGTACTTC.

On this clonotype itself: A much larger clone differs from this one at a single base, so this may be a read error. V and J are TRBV10-1 and TRBJ2-1; 16 bases map to TRBD2. Looked up from germline, CDR1 is WNHNN and CDR2 is SYGVQD (reference sequence). The CDR3 sequence is 14 residues long. This chain's CDR3 is CTSSGTSGGDEQFF. CDR3 coding DNA: TGCACCTCCTCCGGGACTAGCGGGGGGGATGAGCAGTTCTTC.

Points on this clonotype: A read error may explain this, as a much larger clone is one base away. CDR3 bases: TGTGCCAGCAGTGAAGGAGCCCGCTACAGGAACACTGAAGCTTCCTTT. Amino acids: CASSEGARYRNTEASF. This chain links TRBV6-1 with TRBJ1-1; D is possibly TRBD1 (5 bases). The germline V gene encodes CDR1 MNHNS and CDR2 SASEGT. The CDR3 contains 16 residues.